The rows below give T cell receptor beta chains drawn from one sample of a study of blood T cell repertoires in COVID-19. Sequencing used immunoSEQ multiplex PCR; TCRdb keeps in-frame clones, though not all of them. This sample carries 150,000 to 200,000 clones, 70% to 90% of them seen once, and the ten largest clones take over 9.5%. What was sequenced was peripheral blood. These TCRs come from a human donor with active or convalescent COVID-19. The donor label of this sample is uncertain. Both conserved end residues are part of each CDR3. The D gene is left open where the match is weak. Clone size is shown for a subset of rows, as once, few, many or a class of expanded clone.

abundance,d_gene,v_gene,j_gene,CDR3nt,CDR3aa
-,TRBD2,TRBV6-6,TRBJ2-3,TGTGCCAGCAGCCTAGCTAGCGGCTCTAGCACAGATACGCAGTATTTT,CASSLASGSSTDTQYF
-,TRBD1,TRBV28,TRBJ1-2,TGTGCCAGCATCTGGACAGGCGCTAACTATGGCTACACCTTC,CASIWTGANYGYTF
-,-,TRBV6-5,TRBJ2-7,TGTGCCAGCAGTTACTCGATATCTGGGGGACTGCAGTACTTC,CASSYSISGGLQYF
-,TRBD2,TRBV7-7,TRBJ2-3,TGTGCCAGCAGCCCCCACGGGAGGGATACGCAGTATTTT,CASSPHGRDTQYF
-,-,TRBV25-1,TRBJ1-2,TGTGCCAGCACTGACAGGTTGGTCTATGGCTACACCTTC,CASTDRLVYGYTF
-,TRBD1,TRBV5-5,TRBJ1-3,TGTGCCAGCAGCTTACAGGGGGCTGGAAACACCATATATTTT,CASSLQGAGNTIYF
-,-,TRBV5-6,TRBJ1-3,TGTGCCAGCAGCTGGATCCTAGGAGGGCCCCACTCTGGAAACACCATATATTTT,CASSWILGGPHSGNTIYF
many,TRBD1,TRBV12-3/TRBV12-4,TRBJ1-2,TGTGCCAGCAGATACGACAGGGTTGGCTACACCTTC,CASRYDRVGYTF
once,-,TRBV5-5,TRBJ2-5,TGTGCCAGCAGCTTGCCGGAAGAGACCCAGTACTTC,CASSLPEETQYF
-,-,TRBV29-1,TRBJ2-5,TGCAGCGTTGACCCCGGAGAGACCCAGTACTTC,CSVDPGETQYF
-,TRBD2,TRBV3-1/TRBV3-2,TRBJ2-3,TGTGCCAGCAGTCGTTCGGGGGACGGGGGGGATACGCAGTATTTT,CASSRSGDGGDTQYF
-,-,TRBV19,TRBJ1-4,TGTGCCAGTAGTATACCAAGGGGTTCTAATGAAAAACTGTTTTTT,CASSIPRGSNEKLFF
-,-,TRBV5-1,TRBJ2-3,TGCGCCAGCAGCTTCCGTCCTTCATCCGAGGATACGCAGTATTTT,CASSFRPSSEDTQYF
-,TRBD2,TRBV7-8,TRBJ2-3,TGTGCCAGCGCTCGCTGGGGAGCGGGAGGACAAGATACGCAGTATTTT,CASARWGAGGQDTQYF
-,-,TRBV5-1,TRBJ2-3,TGCGCCAGCAGCTTGACGGGTGGAAATACGCAGTATTTT,CASSLTGGNTQYF
-,-,TRBV11-3,TRBJ2-7,TGTGCCAGCAGCTCGTACTACGAGCAGTACTTC,CASSSYYEQYF
-,TRBD1,TRBV29-1,TRBJ2-4,TGCGCCACCGGGGGACAGGGTCTTACCAAAAACATTCAGTACTTC,CATGGQGLTKNIQYF
once,-,TRBV9,TRBJ1-6,TGTGCCAGCAGCGCTGGACAGACGAATTCACCCCTCCACTTT,CASSAGQTNSPLHF
-,TRBD1,TRBV28,TRBJ1-1,TGTGCCAGCAGCGACACAGGGGAGATAACTGAAGCTTTCTTT,CASSDTGEITEAFF
-,-,TRBV3-1/TRBV3-2,TRBJ1-3,TGTGCCAGCAGCCCCCGAGAGTCTGGAAACACCATATATTTT,CASSPRESGNTIYF
-,TRBD2,TRBV28,TRBJ2-5,TGTGCCAGCATTTTAGGCGGGGGGCTCCAAGAGACCCAGTACTTC,CASILGGGLQETQYF
-,TRBD1,TRBV9,TRBJ1-1,TGTGCCAGCAGCGTAGGGGGACAGGGGGCAGCTTTCTTT,CASSVGGQGAAFF
-,TRBD2,TRBV10-3,TRBJ2-4,TGTGCCATCAGTGAGAGTAAGGCGGGGGGCAACATTCAGTACTTC,CAISESKAGGNIQYF
-,TRBD2,TRBV3-1/TRBV3-2,TRBJ2-1,TGTGCCAGCAGCCCTCCACTAGCGGACCTTCCTCGGGGCAATGAGCAGTTCTTC,CASSPPLADLPRGNEQFF
-,TRBD2,TRBV9,TRBJ2-2,TGTGCCAGCAGCGTACCCCAAAGGGGACTAGGAGGGTTCACCGGGGAGCTGTTTTTT,CASSVPQRGLGGFTGELFF
-,-,TRBV19,TRBJ1-3,TGTGCCAGTAGTATGGTCGGGGGAAGGAACACCATATATTTT,CASSMVGGRNTIYF
-,-,TRBV11-1,TRBJ2-6,TGTGCCAGCAGCTTAGCAGACGATCTAGGCGTCCTGACTTTC,CASSLADDLGVLTF
-,-,TRBV3-1/TRBV3-2,TRBJ2-1,TGTGCCAGCAGCGAAGAACAGGGAACCTACAATGAGCAGTTCTTC,CASSEEQGTYNEQFF
once,-,TRBV12-3/TRBV12-4,TRBJ2-3,TGTGCCAGCAGCCCCAGGGATACGCAGTATTTT,CASSPRDTQYF
-,TRBD2,TRBV3-1/TRBV3-2,TRBJ2-6,TGTGCCAGCAGCCAAGACAGGTTCTTCAGCGGGAGGCCTAACTCTGGGGCCAACGTCCTGACTTTC,CASSQDRFFSGRPNSGANVLTF
-,TRBD2,TRBV7-7,TRBJ2-1,TGTGCTAGCAGCTTAACCGGCGGGGGATCCAATGAGCAGTTCTTC,CASSLTGGGSNEQFF
-,TRBD2,TRBV10-3,TRBJ2-3,TGTGCCATGGGGGGGACTAGCACAGATACGCAGTATTTT,CAMGGTSTDTQYF
-,TRBD1,TRBV15,TRBJ2-5,TGTGCCACCAGCAGGCGGACAGGGGGGCCCTCGCAAGAGACCCAGTACTTC,CATSRRTGGPSQETQYF
once,TRBD1,TRBV5-1,TRBJ1-2,TGCGCCAGCAGCCAACCGGGACAGGGGGCTGGCTATGGCTACACCTTC,CASSQPGQGAGYGYTF
-,TRBD2,TRBV19,TRBJ2-3,TGTGCCAGTAGTATCCAAGCGGGAACTAGCACAGATACGCAGTATTTT,CASSIQAGTSTDTQYF
-,TRBD1,TRBV5-6,TRBJ1-4,TGTGCCAGCAGCGATGCCAGGGGGGATGAAAAACTGTTTTTT,CASSDARGDEKLFF
once,TRBD2,TRBV5-4,TRBJ2-1,TGTGCCAGCAGGCCCCTAGCGGGCAGCTCCTACAATGAGCAGTTCTTC,CASRPLAGSSYNEQFF
few,TRBD1,TRBV6-5,TRBJ2-2,TGTGCCAGCAGACCGGACAGGTCGAACACCGGGGAGCTGTTTTTT,CASRPDRSNTGELFF
-,TRBD1,TRBV5-1,TRBJ2-2,TGCGCCAGCAGCTCGGTTGAAGGGACAGGGGGATTTGCCGGGGAGCTGTTTTTT,CASSSVEGTGGFAGELFF
-,TRBD1,TRBV10-2,TRBJ1-6,TGCGCCAGCAGTACGGGGACAGCTTATGGCTCACCCCTCCACTTT,CASSTGTAYGSPLHF
-,TRBD2,TRBV28,TRBJ2-7,TGTGCCAGCAGTTTCCCTAGCGGGGGGGCCCTCACCTACGAGCAGTACTTC,CASSFPSGGALTYEQYF
-,-,TRBV6-5,TRBJ1-5,TGTGCCAGCAGTTATCGAGGTTACAATCAGCCCCAGCATTTT,CASSYRGYNQPQHF
few,-,TRBV12-3/TRBV12-4,TRBJ2-3,TGTGCCAGCAGTCAGTTCACAGATACGCAGTATTTT,CASSQFTDTQYF
-,-,TRBV6-5,TRBJ1-2,TGTGCCAGCAGTTACCTTGCGGGGCTTAACTATGGCTACACCTTC,CASSYLAGLNYGYTF
-,-,TRBV5-6,TRBJ2-2,TGTGCCAGCAGCCCACATCTGAACACCGGGGAGCTGTTTTTT,CASSPHLNTGELFF
-,TRBD2,TRBV7-3,TRBJ2-6,TGTGCCAGCAGCTTAACGAGGCCAGCGGGAGTGACGCGGGGGGCCAACGTCCTGACTTTC,CASSLTRPAGVTRGANVLTF
-,TRBD2,TRBV6-1,TRBJ2-1,TGTGCCAGCAGTGGAGCTAGCGGGGCCTACAATGAGCAGTTCTTC,CASSGASGAYNEQFF
once,TRBD1,TRBV5-1,TRBJ2-1,TGCGCCAGCAGCTTGGGGTCCGGGACAGGTGAGGGTCGGTTCTTC,CASSLGSGTGEGRFF
-,TRBD1,TRBV4-2,TRBJ1-6,TGTGCCAGCAGCCAAGCAGGGGGCGCATTAGTAAGTTCACCCCTCCACTTT,CASSQAGGALVSSPLHF
-,TRBD2,TRBV7-2,TRBJ2-3,TGTGCCAGCAGCAAGCGGGACCCGGGAGATACGCAGTATTTT,CASSKRDPGDTQYF
-,TRBD2,TRBV30,TRBJ2-3,TGTGCCTGGAGTCACGGGACTAGCGGGGGGGCCTCAGATACGCAGTATTTT,CAWSHGTSGGASDTQYF
-,TRBD2,TRBV9,TRBJ2-2,TGTGCCAGCAGCGAGGGGAGGGGAGCGAACACCGGGGAGCTGTTTTTT,CASSEGRGANTGELFF
-,-,TRBV28,TRBJ1-6,TGTGCCAGCAGTTTAGGAGGGGTCAATAATTCACCCCTCCACTTT,CASSLGGVNNSPLHF
-,-,TRBV18,TRBJ1-3,TGTGCCAGCTCCCATGGACAGTCGAGCTCTGGAAACACCATATATTTT,CASSHGQSSSGNTIYF
-,TRBD1,TRBV6-5,TRBJ1-1,TGTGCCAGCAGTTACCTTGGGACAGGCCTCAACACTGAAGCTTTCTTT,CASSYLGTGLNTEAFF